The rows below give T cell receptor beta chains drawn from one sample of a study of blood T cell repertoires in COVID-19. The assay was immunoSEQ multiplex PCR, and TCRdb's table has in-frame clones only and misses some. This table holds 490,000 or so clones, about 88% found once. Source material: PBMCs or T cells enriched from blood (not recorded which). Every receptor here comes from a woman in her sixties who had recovered from COVID-19. The CDR3 runs from the conserved cysteine through the conserved F or W. A D gene is named only where the DNA matches it firmly. A row's size may be missing; if present it is once, few, many or a size class.

len	d_gene	j_gene	v_gene	abundance	CDR3nt	CDR3aa
14	TRBD1	TRBJ1-1	TRBV10-2	NA	TGCGCCAGCAGGGCAGACAGGGGTGGAACTGAAGCTTTCTTT	CASRADRGGTEAFF
16	NA	TRBJ2-3	TRBV5-4	NA	TGTGCCAGCAGCTTGGATACGGGGGGCGCCACAGATACGCAGTATTTT	CASSLDTGGATDTQYF
15	NA	TRBJ2-2	TRBV6-2/TRBV6-3	once	TGTGCCAGCAGTTACTCGCGGAGAAACACCGGGGAGCTGTTTTTT	CASSYSRRNTGELFF
13	TRBD1	TRBJ2-1	TRBV5-1	NA	TGCGCCAGCAGCTCGGGACAGCTCAATGAGCAGTTCTTC	CASSSGQLNEQFF
15	TRBD2	TRBJ2-3	TRBV28	NA	TGTGCCAGCAGTTTGGTGGGACTAGCGGGGGCTACGCAGTATTTT	CASSLVGLAGATQYF
15	TRBD1	TRBJ1-2	TRBV25-1	NA	TGTGCCAGCAGTGAACTCGGGACAGGGGGCGATGGCTACACCTTC	CASSELGTGGDGYTF
15	NA	TRBJ2-2	TRBV2	NA	TGTGCCAGCAGTGGGAGCGACCGCAACACCGGGGAGCTGTTTTTT	CASSGSDRNTGELFF
16	TRBD1	TRBJ1-1	TRBV5-1	NA	TGCGCCAGCAGCTTGTCCCCCGGGACAGGGGACACTGAAGCTTTCTTT	CASSLSPGTGDTEAFF
16	NA	TRBJ2-6	TRBV19	NA	TGTGCCAGTAGTCCCGGGACATTAGGAGGGGCCAACGTCCTGACTTTC	CASSPGTLGGANVLTF
11	NA	TRBJ1-4	TRBV28	NA	TGTGCCAGCAAGAACATTAGGGGACTGTTTTTT	CASKNIRGLFF
12	NA	TRBJ2-7	TRBV3-1/TRBV3-2	NA	TGTGCCAGCAGTCAACAGGATCTAGAGCAGTACTTC	CASSQQDLEQYF
13	TRBD1	TRBJ2-1	TRBV10-3	NA	TGTGCCATCGAAGGGAACAGGGGTAATGAGCAGTTCTTC	CAIEGNRGNEQFF
11	NA	TRBJ2-1	TRBV27	NA	TGTGCCAGCTCGCGGGGGCAGGGATCGTTCTTC	CASSRGQGSFF
16	NA	TRBJ2-2	TRBV7-9	NA	TGTGCCATTCGACCCGGAGGACAGCTCAACACCGGGGAGCTGTTTTTT	CAIRPGGQLNTGELFF
15	NA	TRBJ2-5	TRBV6-2/TRBV6-3	few	TGTGCCAGCAGTAACCGCGGCACACGGAGGGAGACCCAGTACTTC	CASSNRGTRRETQYF
13	TRBD1	TRBJ1-4	TRBV18	NA	TGTGCCAGCTCACTTGGGACAGTTGAAAAACTGTTTTTT	CASSLGTVEKLFF
14	NA	TRBJ2-1	TRBV5-1	once	TGCGCCAGCAGCCGGGGGAGCTCCTACAATGAGCAGTTCTTC	CASSRGSSYNEQFF
14	TRBD1	TRBJ1-2	TRBV19	NA	TGTGCCAGTATGGGACAGGGATCCTCGGATGGCTACACCTTC	CASMGQGSSDGYTF
15	NA	TRBJ2-7	TRBV5-8	NA	TGTGCCAGCAGTTTTAAGACAGTCCAATCCTACGAGCAGTACTTC	CASSFKTVQSYEQYF
17	NA	TRBJ2-3	TRBV4-1	NA	TGCGCCAGCAGCCACAGCCCGCTCGGGGGGCCAGGAGATACGCAGTATTTT	CASSHSPLGGPGDTQYF
13	TRBD2	TRBJ2-2	TRBV19	NA	TGTGCCAGTAGTCGGCGGGGGACCGGGGAGCTGTTTTTT	CASSRRGTGELFF
13	NA	TRBJ1-1	TRBV6-5	NA	TGTGCCACAGTCCGAGACTTGAACACTGAAGCTTTCTTT	CATVRDLNTEAFF